This entry is about one TCR beta chain. Its recognized antigen is unknown. No base qualities exist here, and no much larger clone lies one base off it. This entry comes from a study of T cell repertoires in cytomegalovirus infection (dated by TCRdb to about 2019). Broadly, across the study: The peptide stimulations were aimed at well-studied HLA-B-restricted epitopes as well as recently identified HLA-C-restricted CMV epitopes, whose presentation resists viral immunomodulation. Because public TCR beta signatures pointed to carriage of CMV infection together with the matching HLA type, the HLA type of each donor mattered for the analysis.

Sequencing was carried out with an Illumina HiSeq 1500. Through fastp at Q25 and MiXCR, TCRdb rebuilt clones from the public reads, retaining in-frame beta chains. CDR3 protein duplicates are merged, each entry listing the most common genes and DNA. The table for this sample lists 100,000 to 150,000 distinct CDR3 sequences; about 32% of them were counted only once. The top ten constitute 45% to 65% of the sample. Per the publication, the treatment or condition label means: in vitro stimulation with specific CMV peptide epitopes to enrich CMV-specific T cells. Overall study results and their limits: In both this cohort and an independent cohort of 352 donors, the cumulative frequency of public TCR beta family members distinguished carriers of CMV infection plus the relevant HLA type. The ex vivo response was dominated by HLA-C-restricted CMV-specific TCR beta clonotypes, and the single most frequent clonotype in two of eight donors was supplied by these HLA-C-restricted clonotypes.

Trimming at the junction amounts to 4 bases on V and 0 bases on J, and the germline ends lie 13 bases apart. For CDR1 and CDR2, the germline V gene (reference sequence) lists SGHNT and YYREEE. The CDR3 goes from the cysteine to the phenylalanine over 15 residues. The DNA shown is the 45-base CDR3, in frame from base 1. This chain joins TRBV5-4 to TRBJ1-2; D gene: possibly TRBD1, on 5 matching bases. The receptor was isolated from a human donor in good health (CMV status not recorded). Some clones in this sample may be carry-over from other donors' samples. Sequencing used CD8+ T cells from cultured PBMCs, obtained from culture after CMV antigen stimulation. CDR3 protein: CASSRGNSANYGYTF. The nucleotide sequence is given as TGTGCCAGCAGCCGGGGGAACAGCGCTAACTATGGCTACACCTTC.